A single sample is the source of the 10 T cell receptor beta chains below, sequenced in a study of metastatic and nonmetastatic thyroid tumors. TCRdb reanalyzed the PCR reads with MiXCR. The repertoire holds 33,000 or so clones, with 7.4% as singletons. Treatment of any kind had been given to no patient before thyroid surgery. Specimen: blood. The receptors come from a female donor with papillary thyroid cancer or a benign thyroid nodule (not recorded which). Some clones in this sample may be carry-over from other donors' samples.

This clone has ten or more counts. This rearrangement joins TRBV19 to TRBJ1-2, with D possibly matching TRBD1 (6 bases). This CDR3 contains 16 residues. V lost 10 bases and J lost 3, with 24 bases in between. The germline V gene encodes CDR1 LNHDA and CDR2 SQIVND (reference sequence). The CDR3 sequence: CATTTWETGDHYGYTF. For the CDR3, the DNA is TGTGCCACCACGACATGGGAGACAGGCGACCACTATGGCTACACCTTC.

Many counts were recorded for this clone. The genes are TRBV28 and TRBJ1-2, with a weak D call TRBD1 (5 bases). The CDR3 runs to 14 residues. Germline V lookup: CDR1 MDHEN, CDR2 SYDVKM. Trimming pared 5 bases from V and 3 bases from J, leaving 13 bases between. The CDR3 loop is CASSPLGPYYGYTF. The CDR3 bases are TGTGCCAGCAGTCCCCTGGGACCGTACTATGGCTACACCTTC.

Many counts were recorded for this clone. The chain employs TRBV6-2 or TRBV6-3 and TRBJ1-1, with D unclear. V lost 6 bases and J lost 3, with 14 bases in between. Germline V gene lookup returns CDR1 MNHEY and CDR2 SVGEGT. This CDR3 has 14 residues. The CDR3 spells CASRLQERYTEAFF. The CDR3 coding sequence is TGTGCCAGCAGATTGCAGGAAAGGTACACTGAAGCTTTCTTT.

This clone was seen many times. The rearrangement links TRBV7-8 to TRBJ1-4; a possible D gene is TRBD1 (5 bases). The CDR3 is made up of 15 amino acids. CDR1 and CDR2 from the germline V gene are SGHVS and FQNEAQ. Deletions cut 5 bases from V and 0 bases from J, with 10 bases between. The CDR3 sequence is CASSPSGATNEKLFF. CDR3 DNA sequence: TGTGCCAGCAGCCCCTCGGGGGCAACTAATGAAAAACTGTTTTTT.

This clone was picked up many times. CDR3 region: CASSSGILAGGYEQYF. Written as DNA, the CDR3 is TGTGCCAGCAGTTCCGGGATTCTAGCGGGGGGCTACGAGCAGTACTTC. This rearrangement joins TRBV6-1 to TRBJ2-7; 11 nucleotides align to TRBD2. Germline V CDR1 and CDR2: MNHNS, SASEGT. The CDR3 length is 16 residues. V lost 5 bases to trimming and J lost 3 bases; unmatched junction nucleotides: 9.

This clone has ten or more counts. The genes are TRBV5-1 and TRBJ2-7; weak D call: TRBD1 (6 bases). The CDR3 is 14 amino acids. Germline V gene data show CDR1 as SGHRS and CDR2 as YFSETQ. The V end was cut by 2 bases, the J end by 7 bases, with 16 bases between. The CDR3 region is CASSLSQGMGEQYF. For the CDR3, the DNA is TGCGCCAGCAGCTTATCACAGGGAATGGGTGAGCAGTACTTC. The full variable domain, completed using reference TRBV5-1 and TRBJ2-7, is KAGVTQTPRYLIKTRGQQVTLSCSPISGHRSVSWYQQTPGQGLQFLFEYFSETQRNKGNFPGRFSGRQFSNSRSEMNVSTLELGDSALYLCASSLSQGMGEQYFGPGTRLTVT.

This clone was seen ten or more times. The chain employs TRBV5-8 and TRBJ2-7; D is unclear. The V gene lost 0 bases and the J gene lost 5 bases, with 3 bases spanning the gap. CDR3 size: 11 residues. Germline-derived CDR1 and CDR2 are SGHTS and YDEGEE. CDR3 loop: CASSLVNEQYF. The CDR3 DNA reads TGTGCCAGCAGCTTGGTCAACGAGCAGTACTTC.

This clone has at least ten counts. The V gene is TRBV13, the J gene TRBJ2-1, with 8 bases matching TRBD1. The CDR3 length is 14 residues. CDR1 is PRHDT, CDR2 FYEKMQ, per germline (reference sequence). Losses at the gene ends were 5 bases for V and 6 bases for J; bases not matched to a gene: 6. CDR3 amino acids: CASSPRGPSNEQFF. For the CDR3, the DNA is TGTGCCAGCAGCCCCAGGGGGCCCAGCAATGAGCAGTTCTTC. The full variable domain, its missing parts supplied by reference TRBV13 and TRBJ2-1, is AAGVIQSPRHLIKEKRETATLKCYPIPRHDTVYWYQQGPGQDPQFLISFYEKMQSDKGSIPDRFSAQQFSDYHSELNMSSLELGDSALYFCASSPRGPSNEQFFGPGTRLTVL.

This clone was detected ten times or more. The V and J genes are TRBV11-2 and TRBJ2-2; possible D gene TRBD1, 6 bases. CDR1 is SGHAT, CDR2 FQNNGV, per germline. Trimming removed 5 bases at V and 7 bases at J, with 23 bases between. The CDR3 has 17 amino acids. CDR3 nucleotide sequence: TGTGCCAGCAGCAATGACAGGTTCAGGGTCGTCGGCGGGGAGCTGTTTTTT. This gives the protein CASSNDRFRVVGGELFF.

Ten or more counts support this clone. This chain joins TRBV9 and TRBJ2-2; TRBD2 is a possible D gene (5 bases). Germline loops: CDR1 SGDLS, CDR2 YYNGEE. The CDR3 loop spans 18 amino acids. The V and J ends lost 4 bases and 0 bases respectively, with 19 bases between them. The CDR3 loop reads CASSLYLRETPNTGELFF. The CDR3 nucleotides are TGTGCCAGCAGCCTATATCTTAGGGAGACGCCGAACACCGGGGAGCTGTTTTTT.